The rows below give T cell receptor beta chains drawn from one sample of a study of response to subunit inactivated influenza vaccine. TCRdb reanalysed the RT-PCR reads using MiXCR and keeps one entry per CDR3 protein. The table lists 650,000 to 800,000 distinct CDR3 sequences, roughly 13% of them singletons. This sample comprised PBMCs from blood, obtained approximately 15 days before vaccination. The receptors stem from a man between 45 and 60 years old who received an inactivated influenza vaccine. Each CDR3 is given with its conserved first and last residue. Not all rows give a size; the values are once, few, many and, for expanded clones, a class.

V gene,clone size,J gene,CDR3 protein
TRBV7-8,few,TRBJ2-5,CASSWGLAERTQYF
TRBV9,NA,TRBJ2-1,CASSGSGSPRNEQFF
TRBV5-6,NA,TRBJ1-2,CASNPLKGEQLVTEYGYTF
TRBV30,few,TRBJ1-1,CAWSVSSEAFF
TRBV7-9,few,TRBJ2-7,CASTTYSGPGGYEQYF
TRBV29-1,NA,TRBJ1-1,CSVVRVNTEAFF
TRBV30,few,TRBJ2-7,CASTLRGRTSYEQYF
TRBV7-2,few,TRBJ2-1,CASSLGHLRGAGVGNEQFF
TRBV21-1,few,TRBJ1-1,CASSRIVEAFF
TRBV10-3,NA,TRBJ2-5,CAISETRDYQETQYF
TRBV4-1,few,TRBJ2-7,CASSQDARFAGLYEQYF
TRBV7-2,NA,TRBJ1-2,CASSPRQGATGYTF
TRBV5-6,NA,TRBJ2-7,CASSHGLFCYEQYF
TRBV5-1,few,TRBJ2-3,CASSLLPGGGADTQYF
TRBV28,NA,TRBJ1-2,CATVGTVANYGYTF
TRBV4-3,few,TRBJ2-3,CASSQVGSGIGKDTQYF
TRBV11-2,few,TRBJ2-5,CASSTVTGVGQETQYF
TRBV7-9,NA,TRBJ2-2,CASSSSRGQWTGELFF
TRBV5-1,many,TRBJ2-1,CASSSTTGSYNEQFF
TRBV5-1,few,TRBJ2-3,CASSPRLAKIPTDTQYF
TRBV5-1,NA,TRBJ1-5,CASSPAGTAQNQPQHF
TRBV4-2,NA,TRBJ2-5,CASSSSRLAETQYF
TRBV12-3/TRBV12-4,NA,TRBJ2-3,CASSPSESRTDTQYF
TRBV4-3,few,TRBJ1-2,CASSQESATRPYGYTF
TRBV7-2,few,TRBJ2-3,CASSLARGLAGADTQYF
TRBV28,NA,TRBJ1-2,CASVPLKWRGDYGYTF
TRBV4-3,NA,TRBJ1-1,CASSQEARGEAFF
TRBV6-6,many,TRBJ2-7,CASRRKWEQYF
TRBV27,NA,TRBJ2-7,CASSPPQGGDPFYEQYF
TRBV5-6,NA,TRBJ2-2,CASSHGIPTGELFF
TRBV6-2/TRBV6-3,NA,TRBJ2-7,CASSYMGRRYEQYF
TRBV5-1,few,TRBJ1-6,CASSTGTGASNSPLHF
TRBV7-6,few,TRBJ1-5,CASSLAGWAGSNQPQHF
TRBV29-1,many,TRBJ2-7,CSVPGGGGRAYEQYF
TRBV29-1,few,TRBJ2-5,CSVERQGAWETQYF
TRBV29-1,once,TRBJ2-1,CSVRRDSSNNEQFF
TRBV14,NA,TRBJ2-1,CASSQVTGTYNEQFF
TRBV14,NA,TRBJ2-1,CASSQWASGSKDEQFF
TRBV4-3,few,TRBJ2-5,CASSHGAGEQETQYF
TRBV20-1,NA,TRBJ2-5,CSAGSGGAFKTQYF
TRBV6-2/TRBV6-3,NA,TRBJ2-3,CASSYSPSGESTQYF
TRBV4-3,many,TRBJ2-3,CASSQSGRGDTQYF
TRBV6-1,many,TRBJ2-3,CASRGSGSFGDTQYF
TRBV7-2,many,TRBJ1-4,CASSRGAVEKLFF
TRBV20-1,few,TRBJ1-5,CSAQRGTGLIAGNQPQHF
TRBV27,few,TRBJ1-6,CASSMPLSPLHF
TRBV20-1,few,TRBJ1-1,CSARVWGTEAFF
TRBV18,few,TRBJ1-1,CASSPRQEVGTEAFF
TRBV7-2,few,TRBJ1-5,CASSLVGGPQPQHF
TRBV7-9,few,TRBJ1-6,CAGAPQNSPLHF
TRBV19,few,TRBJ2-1,CASSDALGVEQFF
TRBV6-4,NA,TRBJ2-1,CASSALRDRAAGAYNEQFF
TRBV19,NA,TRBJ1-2,CASSIDGDRSNYGYTF
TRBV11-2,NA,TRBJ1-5,CASSWTGEGQPQHF
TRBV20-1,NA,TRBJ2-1,CSAGTAAYNEQFF
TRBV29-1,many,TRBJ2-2,CSVLGGLPGELFF
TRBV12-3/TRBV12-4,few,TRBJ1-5,CASSLLSGTHQPQHF
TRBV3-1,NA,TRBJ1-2,CASSPSPGTGGYGYTF
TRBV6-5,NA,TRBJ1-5,CASSYPLGPQHF
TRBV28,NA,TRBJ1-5,CASSLWIQPNSNQPQHF